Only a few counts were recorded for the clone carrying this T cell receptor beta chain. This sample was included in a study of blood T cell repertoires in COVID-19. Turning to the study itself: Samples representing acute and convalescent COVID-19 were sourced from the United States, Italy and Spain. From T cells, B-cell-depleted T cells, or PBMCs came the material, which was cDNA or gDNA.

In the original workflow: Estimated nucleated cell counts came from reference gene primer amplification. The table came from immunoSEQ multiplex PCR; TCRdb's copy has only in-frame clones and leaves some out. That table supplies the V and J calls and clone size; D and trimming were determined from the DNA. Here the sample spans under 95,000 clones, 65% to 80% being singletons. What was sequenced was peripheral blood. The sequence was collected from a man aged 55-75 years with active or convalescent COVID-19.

The CDR3 region is CASSQGVYGGVRNTGELFF. The CDR3 nucleotides are TGCGCCAGCAGCCAAGGGGTTTACGGGGGGGTGAGGAACACCGGGGAGCTGTTTTTT. This chain joins TRBV4-1 and TRBJ2-2; 8 nucleotides match TRBD2. Trimming took 1 base from V and 1 from J; bases not matched to a gene: 11. The germline gives CDR1 MGHRA, CDR2 YSYEKL. The CDR3 loop spans 19 amino acids.